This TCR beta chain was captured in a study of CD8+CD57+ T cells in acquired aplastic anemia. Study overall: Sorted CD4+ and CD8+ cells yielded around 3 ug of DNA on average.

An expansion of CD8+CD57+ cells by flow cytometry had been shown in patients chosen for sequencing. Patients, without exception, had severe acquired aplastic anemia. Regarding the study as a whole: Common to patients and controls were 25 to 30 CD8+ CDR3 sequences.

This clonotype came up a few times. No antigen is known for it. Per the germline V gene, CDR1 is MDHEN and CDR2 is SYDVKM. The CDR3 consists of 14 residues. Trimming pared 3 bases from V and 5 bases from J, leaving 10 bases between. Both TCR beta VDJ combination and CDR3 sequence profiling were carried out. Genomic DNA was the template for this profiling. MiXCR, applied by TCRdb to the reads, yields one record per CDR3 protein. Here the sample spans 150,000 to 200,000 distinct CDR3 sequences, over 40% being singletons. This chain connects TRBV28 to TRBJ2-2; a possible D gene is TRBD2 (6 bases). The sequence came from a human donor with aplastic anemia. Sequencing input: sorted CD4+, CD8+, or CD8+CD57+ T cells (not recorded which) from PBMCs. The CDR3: CASSLGGKTGELFF. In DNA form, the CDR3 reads TGTGCCAGCAGTTTGGGGGGAAAGACCGGGGAGCTGTTTTTT.